The entry below gives a single TCR beta chain sequence along with its context. What it binds is unknown. Germline CDR1 is SGHTA and CDR2 is FQGNSA. The CDR3 loop spans 14 amino acids. V dropped 1 base and J dropped 3 bases, with 9 bases sitting between them. The method was immunoSEQ multiplex PCR; TCRdb's version includes in-frame clones alone and lacks a portion of them. Of roughly 2.2 million clones detected, roughly 92% appear once; the ten largest clones hold around 0.35%. Donors comprised only Caucasian adults living in Nashville, Tennessee. Memory CD4+ cells were the fraction left after CD45RA+ naive selection. This entry is derived from a study of shared clonotypes between healthy human individuals. Study context: Each donor had three CD4 naive, three CD4 memory, two CD8 naive and one CD8 memory plate. Notes on the study in general: Sampling covered nothing but blood. Tissue TCR repertoires likely differ from those found in blood.

Sequenced input: naive CD4+ T cells from PBMCs. Subset reported: CD45RA+ positively selected. J is TRBJ1-1 and V is TRBV7-2, with D uncertain. The origin of this receptor is a man in his late teens or twenties in good health. Some clones in this sample may be carry-over from other donors' samples. The CDR3 spells CASSLGHQYTEAFF. The CDR3 coding sequence is TGTGCCAGCAGCTTAGGCCATCAGTACACTGAAGCTTTCTTT.